The 5 T cell receptor beta chains listed next were all sequenced from one sample in a study of early T cells in non-severe SARS-CoV-2 infection. Via MiXCR, TCRdb re-called the 5' RACE reads, giving one row per CDR3 protein. The table lists tens of thousands of distinct CDR3 sequences, 5.5% to 7% of them singletons. The input for sequencing was whole blood, taken at baseline. Receptors originate from an adult who was a healthcare worker with PCR-confirmed SARS-CoV-2 infection or an uninfected control (not recorded which).

On this clonotype itself: This may stem from a read error, because a much larger clone lies one nucleotide away. J is TRBJ2-1 and V is TRBV19; 11 bases match TRBD1. The CDR3 covers 20 residues. Germline loops: CDR1 LNHDA, CDR2 SQIVND (reference sequence). In DNA form, the CDR3 reads TGTGTCAGTAGCCGCTGGGACAGGGGGTGGCGGGGAAGCTCCTACAATGAGCAGTTCTTC. Its translation is CVSSRWDRGWRGSSYNEQFF.

This clonotype came up many times. The gene calls are TRBV19 and TRBJ1-5; D remains unclear. From germline, CDR1 is LNHDA and CDR2 SQIVND (reference sequence). V was clipped by 3 bases and J by 3 bases, with 12 bases between them. The CDR3 runs to 15 residues. The CDR3 sequence is CASSISAANNQPQHF. CDR3 DNA: TGTGCCAGTAGTATCTCGGCAGCCAACAATCAGCCCCAGCATTTT.

This clonotype was found many times. The chain combines TRBV4-1 with TRBJ2-4, with a weak D call TRBD2 (7 bases). V was cut by 0 bases and J by 2 bases, with 17 bases left in between. Germline V gene lookup returns CDR1 MGHRA and CDR2 YSYEKL. The CDR3 loop spans 18 amino acids. CDR3 bases: TGCGCCAGCAGCCAAGAAGGGAGAGGGGGGGTTACCAAAAACATTCAGTACTTC. This sequence encodes CASSQEGRGGVTKNIQYF.

The chain carries TRBV7-9 and TRBJ2-3; 12 nucleotides agree with TRBD2. The V gene's germline CDR1 is SEHNR and CDR2 FQNEAQ (reference sequence). V lost 4 bases to trimming and J lost 6 bases; unmatched junction nucleotides: 5. This CDR3 region has 15 residues. CDR3 sequence reads: CASSSSGRASDTQYF. CDR3 coding DNA: TGTGCCAGCAGCTCTAGCGGGAGGGCCTCCGATACGCAGTATTTT.

This clonotype appeared a few times. The chain has TRBV29-1 and TRBJ2-1; unclear D gene. The CDR3 loop spans 12 amino acids. V dropped 0 bases and J dropped 6 bases, with 6 bases sitting between them. From germline, CDR1 is SQVTM and CDR2 ANQGSEA. CDR3 amino acids: CSVEEQINEQFF. CDR3 in DNA: TGCAGCGTTGAAGAACAGATCAATGAGCAGTTCTTC.